The sequence of this TCR beta chain was determined in a study of shared clonotypes between healthy human individuals (dated by TCRdb to about 2020). Notes on the research overall: A couple of women and a few men aged 18 to 49 years were included in the cohort. To increase sequencing depth and limit assay-specific biases, TCR repertoire library preparation and sequencing were carried out by different laboratories using diverse techniques. Leukapheresis yielded between about 0.9 and 8.9 billion PBMCs per donor. For each donor, CD4 naive and CD4 memory were each run on three plates, CD8 naive on two plates, and CD8 memory on one plate. Blood TCR repertoires of about 5 healthy adults were deeply sequenced to estimate repertoire size and the extent of clonotype sharing between individuals. Results the study describes overall, beyond this receptor: The genetic and exposure-history diversity represented was limited by the small number of donors. Naive subsets generally had larger estimated clonotype richness than memory subsets. Sharing across a handful of donors was observed for around 5% of naive CD4, under 4% of naive CD8, 2% to 2.5% of memory CD4, and about 0.4% of memory CD8 clonotypes. Incomplete sequencing was indicated by rarefaction of sorted-subset datasets, despite the large sequencing depth. Pairwise subsampling led to the expectation that sequencing depth would affect the degree of clonotype sharing among donors. Clonotypes shared by all four sorted-subset donors showed higher generation probabilities than non-shared clonotypes. Only blood was sampled, and tissue TCR repertoires likely differ from those in blood.

The CDR3 starts with the cysteine, ends with the phenylalanine, and has 17 residues. Only the CDR3 part of the read is kept: 51 bases, read in frame from the first base. According to the germline V gene, CDR1 reads SGHVS and CDR2 reads FQNEAQ. V is pruned by 2 bases and J by 3 bases, leaving 12 bases of the junction without a gene match. Using the deep immunoSEQ assay, TCR CDR3 regions were amplified from genomic DNA by multiplex PCR. Genomic DNA extracted from each cell subset was distributed evenly over all wells of several immunoSEQ 96-well plates, and each plate served as one replicate. For sorted subsets, about 200 ng genomic DNA, equal to some 30,000 T cell genomes, was loaded into each replicate PCR. Purified libraries were quantified with a Qubit 3.0 fluorometer, sized on a Bioanalyzer 2100, and re-quantified with the KAPA Library Quantification kit. Every immunoSEQ 96-well plate was sequenced on a dedicated single-read 150-cycle Illumina NextSeq 550 flow cell. Concerning the study's data processing: Because the immunoSEQ output included only junctional sequences and no quality scores, the filtering could not be the same as the filtering used for full-length reads. To assign V/J genes and CDR3, sequences were annotated against IMGT germline references using PyIR, a Python wrapper for IgBLAST v1.9. Any read was removed if the V/J assignment was weak (E-value above 1e-6), the CDR3 was missing, or the read contained stop codons, out-of-frame junctions, or ambiguous translated residues. A V3J clonotype was defined by an identical inferred V gene, J gene, and CDR3 amino acid sequence. Percentage overlap between repertoires was computed as shared unique clonotypes divided by the size of the smaller repertoire. Repertoire richness was assessed with RTK rarefaction, the Chao1 estimator, and Recon v2.1 estimates of unobserved clonotypes. For all TCRbeta clonotypes obtained by the gDNA method from a few donors, generation probabilities were computed with OLGA. TCRdb took over this immuneACCESS table, retaining in-frame rearrangements with V and J assigned. Such tables are incomplete; in checked studies, under half of the missing clones stem from an unresolved V gene, and the remainder is unexplained. V and J calls and clone size are as listed in that table; D and trimming were resolved from the DNA. In all, the sample holds around 1,000,000 clones, and approximately 80% of those were seen once. The ten largest make up approximately 0.9% of the sample.

With respect to this clone: Its antigen remains undetermined. Per-nucleotide qualities are absent, and no much larger clonotype sits a single base away.

The donors were healthy, HIV-negative adults who had no recently reported acute infections or vaccinations. Every donor was a Caucasian adult residing in Nashville, Tennessee, USA. CD4+ T cells were enriched by magnetic negative selection; naive cells were then positively selected on CD45RA, and the negative fraction formed the memory subset. After blood collection by leukapheresis, PBMCs were isolated using Ficoll-Histopaque density gradient centrifugation and then cryopreserved in the vapor phase of liquid nitrogen. Analytical flow cytometry was used to check the purity and quantity of every magnetically sorted T cell population. Each sorted fraction had its genomic DNA isolated and then quantified by UV absorbance on a Nanodrop 2000c.

The sample was memory CD4+ T cells from PBMCs. Explained via the paper, the cell subset or site label denotes: CD45RA-negative fraction. This TCR derives from a man aged 18 to 29 in good health. Some clones in this sample may be carry-over from other donors' samples. The chain is assembled from TRBV7-8 and TRBJ1-1; 7 bases in the middle match TRBD1. Here the CDR3 is given as CASSLRGRGRRDTEAFF. Read as DNA, the sequence is TGTGCCAGCAGCTTACGAGGGAGGGGGCGTAGAGACACTGAAGCTTTCTTT.